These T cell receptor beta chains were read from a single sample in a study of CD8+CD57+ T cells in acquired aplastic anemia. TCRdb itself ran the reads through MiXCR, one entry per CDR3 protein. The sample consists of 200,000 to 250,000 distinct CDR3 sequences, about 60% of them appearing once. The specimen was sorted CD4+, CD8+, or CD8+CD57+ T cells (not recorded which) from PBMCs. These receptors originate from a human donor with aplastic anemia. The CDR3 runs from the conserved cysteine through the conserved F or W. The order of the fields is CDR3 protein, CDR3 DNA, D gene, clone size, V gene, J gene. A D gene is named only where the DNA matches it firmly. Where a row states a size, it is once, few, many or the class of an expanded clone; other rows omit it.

cdr3_aa: CSVGRGQGNYGYTF
cdr3_nt: TGCAGCGTTGGGCGGGGACAGGGGAATTATGGCTACACCTTC
d_call: TRBD1
clone_size: few
v_call: TRBV29-1
j_call: TRBJ1-2

cdr3_aa: CASSLDAIYEQYF
cdr3_nt: TGTGCCAGCAGCTTAGATGCAATATACGAGCAGTACTTC
d_call: .
clone_size: many
v_call: TRBV7-9
j_call: TRBJ2-7

cdr3_aa: CASSFPSRGGYEQYF
cdr3_nt: TGTGCCAGCAGCTTTCCGTCTCGGGGGGGATACGAGCAGTACTTC
d_call: TRBD2
clone_size: .
v_call: TRBV5-6
j_call: TRBJ2-7

cdr3_aa: CASSSRGGGRGGVNNEQFF
cdr3_nt: TGTGCCAGCAGCTCCAGGGGCGGTGGACGGGGGGGCGTAAACAATGAGCAGTTCTTC
d_call: TRBD2
clone_size: .
v_call: TRBV7-6
j_call: TRBJ2-1

cdr3_aa: CASSVEGRIFDEQFF
cdr3_nt: TGTGCCAGCAGCGTAGAAGGACGGATTTTCGATGAGCAGTTCTTC
d_call: .
clone_size: many
v_call: TRBV9
j_call: TRBJ2-1

cdr3_aa: CSAPGQGEGYTF
cdr3_nt: TGCAGCGCCCCGGGACAGGGGGAAGGCTACACCTTC
d_call: TRBD1
clone_size: .
v_call: TRBV29-1
j_call: TRBJ1-2

cdr3_aa: CASTYELPSYNEQFF
cdr3_nt: TGCGCCAGCACGTATGAATTACCCTCCTACAATGAGCAGTTCTTC
d_call: .
clone_size: once
v_call: TRBV5-1
j_call: TRBJ2-1

cdr3_aa: CASSPGQGAGYEQYF
cdr3_nt: TGTGCCAGCAGTCCCGGACAGGGTGCGGGCTACGAGCAGTACTTC
d_call: TRBD1
clone_size: .
v_call: TRBV24-1
j_call: TRBJ2-7

cdr3_aa: CATSRFMDSSGNTIYF
cdr3_nt: TGTGCCACCAGCAGGTTCATGGACAGCTCTGGAAACACCATATATTTT
d_call: .
clone_size: .
v_call: TRBV15
j_call: TRBJ1-3

cdr3_aa: CAISADTLNYGYTF
cdr3_nt: TGTGCCATCAGTGCGGACACCCTTAACTATGGCTACACCTTC
d_call: .
clone_size: .
v_call: TRBV10-3
j_call: TRBJ1-2

cdr3_aa: CSASGAGAKSYNEQFF
cdr3_nt: TGCAGTGCCTCAGGTGCGGGAGCTAAGTCCTACAATGAGCAGTTCTTC
d_call: TRBD2
clone_size: .
v_call: TRBV20-1
j_call: TRBJ2-1

cdr3_aa: CASYGGWPPLHF
cdr3_nt: TGTGCCAGTTATGGGGGTTGGCCACCCCTCCACTTT
d_call: .
clone_size: .
v_call: TRBV19
j_call: TRBJ1-6

cdr3_aa: CASSVGMDQPQHF
cdr3_nt: TGTGCCAGCAGTGTAGGGATGGATCAGCCCCAGCATTTT
d_call: .
clone_size: .
v_call: TRBV2
j_call: TRBJ1-5

cdr3_aa: CSATQTFEAFF
cdr3_nt: TGCAGTGCTACACAGACTTTCGAAGCTTTCTTT
d_call: .
clone_size: once
v_call: TRBV20-1
j_call: TRBJ1-1

cdr3_aa: CASREQGDQSYEQYF
cdr3_nt: TGTGCCAGCAGGGAACAGGGCGATCAATCCTACGAGCAGTACTTC
d_call: .
clone_size: few
v_call: TRBV5-6
j_call: TRBJ2-7

cdr3_aa: CSGMDQITEAFF
cdr3_nt: TGCAGTGGAATGGACCAAATCACTGAAGCTTTCTTT
d_call: .
clone_size: .
v_call: TRBV20-1
j_call: TRBJ1-1

cdr3_aa: CASSFLGPGELSF
cdr3_nt: TGCGCCAGCAGCTTCTTGGGACCCGGGGAGCTGTCTTTT
d_call: .
clone_size: .
v_call: TRBV5-1
j_call: TRBJ2-2